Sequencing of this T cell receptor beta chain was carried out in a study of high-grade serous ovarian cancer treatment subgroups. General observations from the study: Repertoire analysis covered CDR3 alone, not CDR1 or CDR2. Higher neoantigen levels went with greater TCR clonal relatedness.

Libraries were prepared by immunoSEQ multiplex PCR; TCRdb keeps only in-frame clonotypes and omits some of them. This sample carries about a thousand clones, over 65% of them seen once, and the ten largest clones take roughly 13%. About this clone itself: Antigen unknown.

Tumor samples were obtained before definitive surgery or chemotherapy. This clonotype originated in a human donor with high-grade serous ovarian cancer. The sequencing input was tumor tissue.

The CDR3 loop reads CASSARVPFNEKLFF. The CDR3 DNA reads as TGTGCCAGCAGTGCCCGGGTACCTTTTAATGAAAAACTGTTTTTT. The V gene is TRBV6-1, the J gene TRBJ1-4; unclear D gene. The germline V and J ends were trimmed by 4 bases and 4 bases, with 13 bases remaining between them. CDR3 length equals 15 residues. Germline V gene data show CDR1 as MNHNS and CDR2 as SASEGT.